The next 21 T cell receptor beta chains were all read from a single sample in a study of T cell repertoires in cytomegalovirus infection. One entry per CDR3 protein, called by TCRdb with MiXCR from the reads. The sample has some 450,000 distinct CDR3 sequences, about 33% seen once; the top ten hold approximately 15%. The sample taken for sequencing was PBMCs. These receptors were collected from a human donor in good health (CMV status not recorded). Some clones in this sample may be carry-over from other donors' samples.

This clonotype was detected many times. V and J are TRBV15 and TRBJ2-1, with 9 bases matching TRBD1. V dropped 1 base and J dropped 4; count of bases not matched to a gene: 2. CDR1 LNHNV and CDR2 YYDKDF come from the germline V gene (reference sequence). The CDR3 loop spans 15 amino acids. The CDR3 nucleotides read TGTGCCACCAGCAGAGGGGGACAGGGTTACAATGAGCAGTTCTTC. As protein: CATSRGGQGYNEQFF.

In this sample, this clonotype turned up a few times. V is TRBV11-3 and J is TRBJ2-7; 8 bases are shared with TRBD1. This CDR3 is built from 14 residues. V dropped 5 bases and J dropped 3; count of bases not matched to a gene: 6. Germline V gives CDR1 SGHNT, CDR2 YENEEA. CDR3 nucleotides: TGTGCCAGCAGCCCACAGACAGGGGACTACGAGCAGTACTTC. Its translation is CASSPQTGDYEQYF.

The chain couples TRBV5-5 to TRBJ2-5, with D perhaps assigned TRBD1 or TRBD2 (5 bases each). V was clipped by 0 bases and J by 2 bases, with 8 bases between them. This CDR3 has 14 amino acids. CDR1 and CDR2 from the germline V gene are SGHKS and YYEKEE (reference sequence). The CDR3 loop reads CASSLDGTQETQYF. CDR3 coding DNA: TGTGCCAGCAGCTTGGACGGGACGCAAGAGACCCAGTACTTC.

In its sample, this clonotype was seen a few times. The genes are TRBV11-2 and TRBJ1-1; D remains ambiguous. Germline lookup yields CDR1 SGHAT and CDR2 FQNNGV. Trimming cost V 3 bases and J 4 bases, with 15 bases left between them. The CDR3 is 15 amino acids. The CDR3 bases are TGTGCCAGCAGCTTCTCGGGAGGGTTGAGCACTGAAGCTTTCTTT. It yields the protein CASSFSGGLSTEAFF.

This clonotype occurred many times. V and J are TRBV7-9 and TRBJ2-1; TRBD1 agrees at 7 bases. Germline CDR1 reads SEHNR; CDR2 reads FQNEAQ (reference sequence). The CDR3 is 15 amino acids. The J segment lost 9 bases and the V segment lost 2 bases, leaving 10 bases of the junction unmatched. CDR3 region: CASSLWAGSGGEQFF. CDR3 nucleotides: TGTGCCAGCAGCTTATGGGCAGGGTCAGGGGGTGAGCAGTTCTTC.

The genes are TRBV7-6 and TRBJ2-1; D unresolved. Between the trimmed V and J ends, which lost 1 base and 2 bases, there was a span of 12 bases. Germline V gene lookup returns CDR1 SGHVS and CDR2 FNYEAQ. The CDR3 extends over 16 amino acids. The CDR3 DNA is TGTGCCAGCAGCTTAGAAGTGGCAGCCCCCTACAATGAGCAGTTCTTC. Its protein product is CASSLEVAAPYNEQFF.

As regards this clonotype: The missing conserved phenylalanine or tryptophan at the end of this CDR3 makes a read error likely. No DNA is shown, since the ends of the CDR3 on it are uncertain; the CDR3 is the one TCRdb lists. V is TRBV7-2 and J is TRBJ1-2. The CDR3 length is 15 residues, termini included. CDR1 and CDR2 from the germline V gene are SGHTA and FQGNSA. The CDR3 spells CASSRERGRNYGYTL.

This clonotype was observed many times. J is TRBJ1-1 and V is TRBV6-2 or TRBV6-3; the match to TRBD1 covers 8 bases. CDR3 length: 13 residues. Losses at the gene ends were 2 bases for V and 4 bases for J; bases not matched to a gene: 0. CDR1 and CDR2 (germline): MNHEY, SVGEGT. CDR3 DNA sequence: TGTGCCAGCAGTTACGGACAGGGCACTGAAGCTTTCTTT. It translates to CASSYGQGTEAFF.

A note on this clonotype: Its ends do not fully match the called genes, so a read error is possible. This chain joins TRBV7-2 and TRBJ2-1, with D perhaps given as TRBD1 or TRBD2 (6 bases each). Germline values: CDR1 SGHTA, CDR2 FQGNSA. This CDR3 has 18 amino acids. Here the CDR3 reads CASSLSSGAGTTYNAQFF. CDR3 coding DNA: TGTGCCAGCAGCTTATCCTCGGGGGCGGGGACGACTTACAATGCGCAGTTCTTC.

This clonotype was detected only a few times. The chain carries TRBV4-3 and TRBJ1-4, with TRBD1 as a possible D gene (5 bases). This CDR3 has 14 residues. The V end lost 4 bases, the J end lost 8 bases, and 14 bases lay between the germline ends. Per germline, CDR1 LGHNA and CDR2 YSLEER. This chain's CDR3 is CASSPGGLGEKLFF. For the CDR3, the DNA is TGCGCCAGCAGCCCGGGGGGACTTGGGGAAAAACTGTTTTTT.

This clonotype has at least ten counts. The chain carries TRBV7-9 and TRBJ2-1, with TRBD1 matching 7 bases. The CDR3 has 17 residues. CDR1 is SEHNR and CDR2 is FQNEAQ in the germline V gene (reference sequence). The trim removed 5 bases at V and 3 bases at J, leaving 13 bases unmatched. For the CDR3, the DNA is TGTGCCAGCAGCCCCAAAGGGGCAGGGGGATACTACAATGAGCAGTTCTTC. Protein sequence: CASSPKGAGGYYNEQFF.

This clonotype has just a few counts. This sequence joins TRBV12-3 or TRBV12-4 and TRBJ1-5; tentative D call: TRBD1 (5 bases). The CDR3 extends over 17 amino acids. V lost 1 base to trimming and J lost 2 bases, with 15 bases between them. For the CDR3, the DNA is TGTGCCAGCAGTTTAGAAGGGACCCCCGGCGGCAATCAGCCCCAGCATTTT. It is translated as CASSLEGTPGGNQPQHF.

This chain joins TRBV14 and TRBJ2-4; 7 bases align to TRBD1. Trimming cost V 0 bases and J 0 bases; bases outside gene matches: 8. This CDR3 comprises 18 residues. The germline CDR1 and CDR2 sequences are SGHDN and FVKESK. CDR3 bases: TGTGCCAGCAGCCAAGAACCGACAGGGTGGGGAGCCAAAAACATTCAGTACTTC. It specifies CASSQEPTGWGAKNIQYF.

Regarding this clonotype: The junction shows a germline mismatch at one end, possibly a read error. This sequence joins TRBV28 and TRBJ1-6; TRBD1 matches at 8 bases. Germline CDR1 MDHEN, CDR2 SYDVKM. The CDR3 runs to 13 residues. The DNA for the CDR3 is TGTGCCACCAGGACAGGGTTTTATTCACCCATCCACTTT. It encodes CATRTGFYSPIHF.

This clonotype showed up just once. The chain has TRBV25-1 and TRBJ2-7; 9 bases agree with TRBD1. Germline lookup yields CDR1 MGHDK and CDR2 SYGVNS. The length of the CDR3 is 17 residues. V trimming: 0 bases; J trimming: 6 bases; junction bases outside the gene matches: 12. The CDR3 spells CASSEYRPGQGFLEQYF. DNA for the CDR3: TGTGCCAGCAGTGAATATAGGCCGGGACAGGGATTTCTCGAGCAGTACTTC.

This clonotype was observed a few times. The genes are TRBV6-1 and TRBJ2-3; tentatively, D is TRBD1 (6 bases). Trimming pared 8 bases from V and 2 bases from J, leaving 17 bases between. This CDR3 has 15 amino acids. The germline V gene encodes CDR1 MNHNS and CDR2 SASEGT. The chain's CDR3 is CASSSGQALTDTQYF. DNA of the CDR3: TGTGCCAGCTCATCGGGACAAGCACTCACAGATACGCAGTATTTT.

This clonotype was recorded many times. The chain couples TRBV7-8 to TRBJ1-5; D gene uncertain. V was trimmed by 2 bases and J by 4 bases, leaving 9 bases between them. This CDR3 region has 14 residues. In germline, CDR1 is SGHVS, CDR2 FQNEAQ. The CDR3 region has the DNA TGTGCCAGCAGCTTAAAAGTGAGGAATCAGCCCCAGCATTTT. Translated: CASSLKVRNQPQHF.

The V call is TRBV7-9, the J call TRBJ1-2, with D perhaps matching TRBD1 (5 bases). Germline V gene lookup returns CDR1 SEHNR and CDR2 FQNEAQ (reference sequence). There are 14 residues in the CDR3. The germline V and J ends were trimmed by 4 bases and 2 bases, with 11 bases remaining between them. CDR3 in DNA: TGTGCCAGCAGCTCCGCAGGGTTCAACTATGGCTACACCTTC. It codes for CASSSAGFNYGYTF.

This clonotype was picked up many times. Here the CDR3 reads CASSSTGGRYTQYF. As DNA, the CDR3 is TGTGCCAGCAGTTCGACAGGGGGAAGATATACGCAGTATTTT. The V gene is TRBV12-3 or TRBV12-4, the J gene TRBJ2-3; 9 nucleotides match TRBD1. The CDR3 has 14 amino acids. V lost 4 bases, J lost 7 bases, and 6 bases stayed unmatched.

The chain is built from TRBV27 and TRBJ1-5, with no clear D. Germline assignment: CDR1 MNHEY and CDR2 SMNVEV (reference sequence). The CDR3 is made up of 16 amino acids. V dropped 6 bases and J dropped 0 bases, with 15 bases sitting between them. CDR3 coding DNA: TGTGCCAGCAGGAGGGTGTCGGGTCGTAGCAATCAGCCCCAGCATTTT. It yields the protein CASRRVSGRSNQPQHF.

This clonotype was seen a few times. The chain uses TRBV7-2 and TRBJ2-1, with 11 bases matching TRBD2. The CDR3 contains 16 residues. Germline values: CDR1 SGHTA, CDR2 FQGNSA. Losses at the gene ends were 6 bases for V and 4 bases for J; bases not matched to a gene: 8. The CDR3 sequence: CASRRSRTSGYNEQFF. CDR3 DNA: TGTGCCAGCAGACGTTCTCGGACTAGCGGGTACAATGAGCAGTTCTTC.